This TCR beta chain derives from a study of T cells after somatic rescue of genetic block. Generated by immunoSEQ multiplex PCR, the TCRdb table keeps only in-frame clones and is missing some. Of approximately 88,000 clones listed, around 89% were seen once; the top ten hold roughly 1.7%. The TCR was taken from a woman aged 18-30 years. The source material was peripheral blood mononuclear cells (PBMCs).

CDR3 sequence reads: CASRRTGDSGNTIYF. The CDR3, as DNA: TGTGCCAGCAGGAGGACAGGGGACTCTGGAAACACCATATATTTT. The rearrangement joins TRBV6-5 to TRBJ1-3; 9 bases line up with TRBD1. V dropped 6 bases and J dropped 0; count of bases not matched to a gene: 3. In germline, CDR1 is MNHEY, CDR2 SVGAGI. CDR3 length equals 15 residues.